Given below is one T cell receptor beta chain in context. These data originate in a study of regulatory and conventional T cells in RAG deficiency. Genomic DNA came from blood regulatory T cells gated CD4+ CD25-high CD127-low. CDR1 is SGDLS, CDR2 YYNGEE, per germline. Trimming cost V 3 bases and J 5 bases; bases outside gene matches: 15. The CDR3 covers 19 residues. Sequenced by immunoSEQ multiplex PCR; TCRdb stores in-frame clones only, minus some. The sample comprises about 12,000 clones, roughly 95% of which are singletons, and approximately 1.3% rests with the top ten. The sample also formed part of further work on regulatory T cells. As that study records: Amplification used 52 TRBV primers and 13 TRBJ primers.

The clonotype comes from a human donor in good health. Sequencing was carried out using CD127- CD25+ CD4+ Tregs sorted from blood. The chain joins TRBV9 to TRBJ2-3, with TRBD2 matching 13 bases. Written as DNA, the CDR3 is TGTGCCAGCAGCGCCGAGGGACTAGCGGGGCGGTACGTGGGAGATACGCAGTATTTT. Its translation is CASSAEGLAGRYVGDTQYF.